This passage covers 23 T cell receptor beta chains from one sample sequenced in a study of regulatory T cells in long-lasting Graves disease (dated by TCRdb to the early 2020s). Library creation used multiplex PCR. Sequencing took place on an Illumina HiSeq 4000. TCR beta libraries were built with iRepertoire HTBI primers and Arm-PCR amplification of CDR3 regions. Clones were called with MiXCR by TCRdb after fastp trimmed the public reads at Q25, and only in-frame beta chains were retained. Here each entry gathers all rows of one CDR3 protein and keeps the most common genes and DNA. This sample holds approximately 230,000 distinct CDR3 sequences; roughly 18% were observed only once. The biggest ten clones account for less than 25% of the sample. The time point label, read with the paper, signifies: newly diagnosed GD, antithyroid drugs for less than 3 months. For both TCR sequencing and RNA sequencing, RNA was extracted from PBMCs using TRIzol.

Here the sequenced sample was peripheral blood mononuclear cells (PBMCs), taken at new diagnosis, from a patient treated with antithyroid drugs. The source is a female donor with Graves disease.

The chain carries TRBV5-5 and TRBJ2-3; the D is unclear. The CDR3 runs to 14 residues. The V and J ends lost 4 bases and 0 bases respectively, with 9 bases between them. Germline lookup yields CDR1 SGHKS and CDR2 YYEKEE (reference sequence). CDR3 region: CASSRTTSTDTQYF. CDR3 bases: TGTGCCAGCAGCAGGACGACAAGCACAGATACGCAGTATTTT.

This clonotype was counted many times. This chain links TRBV12-3 or TRBV12-4 with TRBJ1-5; D perhaps matches TRBD1 (6 bases). V was pared by 6 bases and J by 1 base, with 10 bases between. The CDR3 is 14 residues long. The CDR3: CASSPTGSNQPQHF. The CDR3 nucleotides read TGTGCCAGCAGCCCAACAGGGAGCAATCAGCCCCAGCATTTT.

The table lists this clonotype with many counts. The chain employs TRBV2 and TRBJ2-3; D is unclear. This CDR3 comprises 13 residues. Germline CDR1 is SNHLY and CDR2 is FYNNEI. Trimming pared 3 bases from V and 6 bases from J, leaving 10 bases between. CDR3 nucleotide sequence: TGTGCCAGCAGTGACCCATACTACGATACGCAGTATTTT. As protein: CASSDPYYDTQYF.

This clonotype has at least ten counts. The chain employs TRBV24-1 and TRBJ2-3; TRBD2 is a possible D gene (6 bases). The CDR3 covers 19 residues. Germline CDR1 reads KGHDR; CDR2 reads SFDVKD. Trimming shortened V by 2 bases and J by 0 bases, and 20 bases separated the two germline ends. The CDR3 nucleotides are TGTGCCACCAGTGATTCGCCCGGGGGTAGCGGAAGTAGCACAGATACGCAGTATTTT. Protein sequence: CATSDSPGGSGSSTDTQYF.

This clonotype was seen at least ten times. The rearrangement joins TRBV29-1 to TRBJ2-7; 14 bases are shared with TRBD2. The CDR3 is 15 amino acids. V lost 5 bases and J lost 4; bases outside the gene matches: 7. From germline, CDR1 is SQVTM and CDR2 ANQGSEA. CDR3 nucleotide sequence: TGCAGCGTTACCGGGACTAGCGGGAGACGGTACGAGCAGTACTTC. This codes for CSVTGTSGRRYEQYF.

Comment on this clonotype: Possible read error: a much larger clone is one base away. V and J are TRBV3-1 and TRBJ2-5; the D is unclear. Germline assignment: CDR1 LGHDT and CDR2 YNNKEL (reference sequence). This CDR3 is built from 12 residues. V was pared by 1 base and J by 11 bases, with 11 bases between. The DNA for the CDR3 is TGTGCCAGCAGCCAAGGCCAGGATGAGCAGTACTTC. This gives the protein CASSQGQDEQYF.

This clonotype was counted a few times. The gene calls are TRBV7-9 and TRBJ1-4, with D possibly matching TRBD1 (5 bases). Germline V gene sequence: CDR1 SEHNR, CDR2 FQNEAQ (reference sequence). The CDR3 totals 15 residues. Trimming left V 4 bases short and J 6 bases short, with 15 bases between. The CDR3 region has the DNA TGTGCCAGCAGCTCCCCCGGGGGTAGCGATGAAAAACTGTTTTTT. Protein product: CASSSPGGSDEKLFF.

This clonotype has a count of ten or more. V is TRBV11-2 and J is TRBJ2-5; the match to TRBD2 covers 10 bases. This CDR3 is 15 amino acids long. CDR1 is SGHAT, CDR2 FQNNGV, per germline. After removal of 3 bases from V and 5 bases from J, the junction contained 6 bases not matched to a gene. In nucleotides, the CDR3 is TGTGCCAGCAGCTTGGCTAGCGGGAGTTGGGAGACCCAGTACTTC. Translation gives CASSLASGSWETQYF.

This clonotype was found many times. The genes are TRBV18 and TRBJ2-5; D could derive from TRBD1 or TRBD2 (5 bases each). Trimming removed 2 bases from V and 1 base from J, with 14 bases in between. Germline assignment: CDR1 KGHSH and CDR2 LQKENI. This CDR3 region has 16 residues. CDR3 nucleotide sequence: TGTGCCAGCTCACCAGCGCGCCCAGGGAGCCAAGAGACCCAGTACTTC. Its translation: CASSPARPGSQETQYF.

In this sample, this clonotype turned up many times. This chain uses TRBV7-2 with TRBJ2-7, with 8 bases lining up with TRBD1. V trimming: 5 bases; J trimming: 5 bases; junction bases outside the gene matches: 11. Germline V gives CDR1 SGHTA, CDR2 FQGNSA. The CDR3 consists of 15 residues. The CDR3 DNA reads TGTGCCAGCAGCACCACGGCTGGACAGGGAAACGAGCAGTACTTC. Its protein product is CASSTTAGQGNEQYF.

The sample holds a few counts of this clonotype. A much larger clone differs by one base, so this may be a read error. The chain has TRBV30 and TRBJ2-4; weak D call: TRBD2 (7 bases). Germline-derived CDR1 and CDR2 are GTSNPN and SVGIG (reference sequence). The CDR3 is 16 amino acids. The CDR3 reads CAWSVMEGGAKNMQYF. The CDR3 DNA follows: TGTGCCTGGAGTGTAATGGAGGGGGGGGCCAAAAACATGCAGTACTTC.

This clonotype was seen at least ten times. The rearrangement joins TRBV12-3 or TRBV12-4 to TRBJ1-4; weak D call: TRBD1 (6 bases). V was trimmed by 3 bases and J by 3 bases, leaving 11 bases between them. This CDR3 comprises 15 residues. The CDR3 DNA follows: TGTGCCAGCAGTTTGACCGGGGGCGCTAATGAAAAACTGTTTTTT. It is translated as CASSLTGGANEKLFF.

This clonotype showed up many times. The J gene is TRBJ1-2, the V gene TRBV6-1; maybe TRBD1 (5 bases). V dropped 6 bases and J dropped 3 bases, with 11 bases sitting between them. From germline, CDR1 is MNHNS and CDR2 SASEGT. The CDR3 spans 13 residues. The CDR3 region is CASRSREDYGYTF. The CDR3 nucleotides read TGTGCCAGCAGGTCCAGGGAAGACTATGGCTACACCTTC.

This clonotype has at least ten counts. Relative to the germline gene, one junction end is altered; a read error may explain this. The rearrangement joins TRBV12-3 or TRBV12-4 to TRBJ2-5; 8 nucleotides line up with TRBD2. The CDR3 loop spans 13 amino acids. The CDR3 loop reads CASSLSRLASWSF. The CDR3 DNA reads TGTGCCAGCAGTTTAAGCAGACTAGCGAGCTGGTCCTTC.

This clonotype was recorded many times. The genes are TRBV7-6 and TRBJ2-7; perhaps D is TRBD1 or TRBD2 (5 bases each). Trimming took off 2 bases at V and 5 bases at J, with 19 bases between the two ends. The CDR3 sequence is 16 residues long. The germline CDR1 and CDR2 sequences are SGHVS and FNYEAQ. The CDR3 reads CASSLWGRKASNEQYF. Here the CDR3 DNA reads TGTGCCAGCAGCTTATGGGGGAGAAAGGCTTCCAACGAGCAGTACTTC.

This clonotype showed up many times. Mismatch with germline at one junction end may stem from a read error. The chain recombines TRBV2 with TRBJ1-2; 9 bases fit TRBD1. The CDR3 totals 13 residues. CDR1 and CDR2 (germline): SNHLY, FYNNEI. The CDR3 protein is CTSNPRDRDGYTF. CDR3 DNA sequence: TGTACCAGCAATCCCCGGGACAGGGATGGCTACACCTTC.

This clonotype was counted many times. The chain carries TRBV3-1 and TRBJ1-4, with D tentatively TRBD1 (5 bases). V was clipped by 5 bases and J by 7 bases, with 11 bases between them. Germline V gene sequence: CDR1 LGHDT, CDR2 YNNKEL (reference sequence). This CDR3 comprises 13 residues. The chain's CDR3 is CASSGGLGEKLFF. The CDR3 DNA reads TGTGCCAGCAGCGGGGGACTGGGTGAAAAACTGTTTTTT.

This clonotype was counted ten times or more. The chain joins TRBV30 to TRBJ1-1; no firm D call. Between the trimmed V and J ends, which lost 2 bases and 3 bases, there was a span of 7 bases. This CDR3 contains 12 residues. CDR1 GTSNPN and CDR2 SVGIG come from the germline V gene (reference sequence). The CDR3, as DNA: TGTGCCTGGAGTCGACCCTACACTGAAGCTTTCTTT. This sequence encodes CAWSRPYTEAFF.

A remark on this clonotype: A read error may explain this, as a much larger clone is one base away. Here the CDR3 omits its conserved ending phenylalanine or tryptophan, so a read error is the likely source. The chain carries TRBV24-1 and TRBJ2-1; 8 nucleotides match TRBD1. This CDR3 comprises 16 residues. CDR1 KGHDR and CDR2 SFDVKD come from the germline V gene. Germline trimming cut 6 bases from V and 5 bases from J; bases unmatched to any gene: 11. The CDR3 protein is CATSNRQGKGHNEQFL. For the CDR3, the DNA is TGTGCCACCAGTAATCGACAGGGGAAAGGGCACAATGAGCAGTTCCTC.

This clonotype came up many times. The chain couples TRBV7-2 to TRBJ2-2; no firm D call. CDR1 is SGHTA and CDR2 is FQGNSA in the germline V gene. The CDR3 contains 15 residues. Trimming left V 1 base short and J 3 bases short, with 9 bases between. The DNA of the CDR3 is TGTGCCAGCAGCTTAGATATGGCGGACACCGGGGAGCTGTTTTTT. It codes for CASSLDMADTGELFF.

In its sample, this clonotype was seen many times. The J gene is TRBJ2-1, the V gene TRBV5-5; D is tentatively TRBD1 or TRBD2 (5 bases each). V was clipped by 1 base and J by 7 bases, with 9 bases between them. Germline assignment: CDR1 SGHKS and CDR2 YYEKEE (reference sequence). CDR3 size: 13 residues. CDR3 sequence: CASSLPGTNEQFF. In nucleotides, the CDR3 is TGTGCCAGCAGCTTGCCAGGGACGAATGAGCAGTTCTTC.

This clonotype was seen repeatedly, ten times or more. V usage is TRBV12-3 or TRBV12-4 and J usage is TRBJ1-4; TRBD1 matches 8 bases. The CDR3 sequence is 14 residues long. The V gene end was trimmed by 5 bases and the J gene end by 4 bases; junction bases not matched to a gene: 3. The CDR3 sequence: CASSTGQGNEKLFF. The CDR3 DNA follows: TGTGCCAGCAGTACCGGACAGGGTAATGAAAAACTGTTTTTT.

This clonotype was seen more than once but under ten times. A read error may be the cause here, since a much bigger clone is one base away. The CDR3 does not close with the conserved phenylalanine or tryptophan, likely indicating a read error. V usage is TRBV6-1 and J usage is TRBJ2-2; no reliable D call. V was shortened by 1 base and J by 3 bases, with 9 bases between the two germline ends. CDR3 length: 15 amino acids. Germline loops: CDR1 MNHNS, CDR2 SASEGT. CDR3 coding DNA: TGTGCCAGCAGTGAAGGAGACGGAGACACCGGGGAGCTGTTTCTT. Translating gives CASSEGDGDTGELFL.